This paragraph reports one TCR beta chain. The data stem from a study of blood T cell repertoires in COVID-19. Per the original data handling: Reference gene primer amplification in the assay estimated nucleated cell counts. Sequencing used immunoSEQ multiplex PCR; TCRdb keeps in-frame clones, though not all of them. The V and J calls and clone size were taken over from that table, and D and trimming were inferred from the DNA. The sample yields approximately 350,000 clones, roughly 90% seen once. This CDR3 is 19 amino acids long. Trimming took 4 bases from V and 0 from J; bases not matched to a gene: 12. Germline V lookup: CDR1 MNHEY, CDR2 SMNVEV (reference sequence). Seattle participants joined during active infection and were tracked over time.

The clonotype originates from a woman in her twenties or thirties with COVID-19, enrolled during active disease. The chain has TRBV27 and TRBJ2-1; 10 bases fit TRBD2. Input material: peripheral blood. The CDR3 sequence: CASSSQWPSGRSSYNEQFF. Here the CDR3 DNA reads TGTGCCAGCAGTTCCCAGTGGCCTAGCGGGAGAAGCTCCTACAATGAGCAGTTCTTC.